The rows below give T cell receptor beta chains drawn from one sample of a study of neurological immune-mediated disorders. TCRdb re-derived calls from the 5' RACE reads in MiXCR, one entry per CDR3 protein. The top ten hold 23% of the sample, which has 50,000 or so distinct CDR3 sequences, about 25% seen once. Sequencing input: PBMCs. Receptors were obtained from a woman between 70 and 85 years old in good health. Each CDR3 is given with its conserved first and last residue. The D gene is left open where the match is weak. Clone size is given for some rows only: seen once, a few or many times, or a class if the clone is expanded.

J: TRBJ1-3
V: TRBV6-5
size: NA
D: NA
DNA: TGTGCCAGCAGTTTGGGGATCTCTGGAAACACCATATATTTT
CDR3: CASSLGISGNTIYF

J: TRBJ1-2
V: TRBV20-1
size: many
D: NA
DNA: TGCAGTGCTCCCAAGGGGCAGGCGGGCTATGGCTACACCTTC
CDR3: CSAPKGQAGYGYTF

J: TRBJ2-7
V: TRBV7-8
size: NA
D: NA
DNA: TGTGCCAGCAGCTTACAGGTGAGACCACCCTACGAGCAGTACTTC
CDR3: CASSLQVRPPYEQYF

J: TRBJ2-7
V: TRBV29-1
size: many
D: NA
DNA: TGCAGCGTTGACCAGGGACCCTACGAGCAGTACTTC
CDR3: CSVDQGPYEQYF

J: TRBJ1-1
V: TRBV5-1
size: many
D: NA
DNA: TGCGCCAGCAGCTTGATTCCGGCGAACACTGAAGCTTTCTTT
CDR3: CASSLIPANTEAFF

J: TRBJ1-1
V: TRBV7-2
size: many
D: NA
DNA: TGTGCCAGCAGCTTAGCGACCGGACCTTCGACTGAAGCTTTCTTT
CDR3: CASSLATGPSTEAFF

J: TRBJ2-3
V: TRBV3-1
size: many
D: TRBD2
DNA: TGTGCCAGCAGCCAAGAACGCGGGAGGCGCACAGATACGCAGTATTTT
CDR3: CASSQERGRRTDTQYF

J: TRBJ1-2
V: TRBV5-1
size: many
D: TRBD1
DNA: TGCGCCAGCAGCTTGGTCGGGACAGACTATGGCTACACCTTC
CDR3: CASSLVGTDYGYTF

J: TRBJ2-6
V: TRBV29-1
size: NA
D: NA
DNA: TGCAGCATTGAAGAGGTCTCTTGGGCCAACGTCCTGACTTTC
CDR3: CSIEEVSWANVLTF

J: TRBJ2-7
V: TRBV5-1
size: many
D: NA
DNA: TGCGCCAGCAGCTTGGATGGTAACGAGCAGTACTTC
CDR3: CASSLDGNEQYF

J: TRBJ1-2
V: TRBV5-1
size: many
D: NA
DNA: TGCGCCAGCAGCTTGCGCGATGACGGCGACTATGGCTACACCTTC
CDR3: CASSLRDDGDYGYTF

J: TRBJ2-3
V: TRBV29-1
size: NA
D: NA
DNA: TGCAGCGTTGAAGCAGGCACAGATACGCAGTATTTT
CDR3: CSVEAGTDTQYF

J: TRBJ1-1
V: TRBV3-1
size: many
D: NA
DNA: TGTGCCAGCAGCCAAGGTTACGGGGCAGGCCAAGCTTTCTTT
CDR3: CASSQGYGAGQAFF

J: TRBJ2-7
V: TRBV10-3
size: many
D: NA
DNA: TGTGCCATTAGTCCGGGCTACGAGCAGTACTTC
CDR3: CAISPGYEQYF

J: TRBJ2-7
V: TRBV5-1
size: many
D: NA
DNA: TGCGCCAGCAGCTTGGGATCACTCCCATCTCGAAGTGAGCAGTACTTC
CDR3: CASSLGSLPSRSEQYF

J: TRBJ1-6
V: TRBV20-1
size: NA
D: NA
DNA: TGCAGTTCTAACCTCGGGGGCGAGAACTCACCCCTCTACTTT
CDR3: CSSNLGGENSPLYF

J: TRBJ2-3
V: TRBV5-5
size: many
D: TRBD2
DNA: TGTGCCAGCAGCCCCCCTAGCGGGAGTTTTGCAGATACGCAGTATTTT
CDR3: CASSPPSGSFADTQYF

J: TRBJ2-1
V: TRBV5-6
size: NA
D: TRBD2
DNA: TGTGCCAGCAGCTACGAACGACTAGCGGGGGGCCCCAATGAGCAGTTCTTC
CDR3: CASSYERLAGGPNEQFF

J: TRBJ2-1
V: TRBV3-1
size: many
D: NA
DNA: TGTGCCAGCAGCCAAGAAAGGGCACTAGCCGGCTCCTACAATGAGCAGTTCTTC
CDR3: CASSQERALAGSYNEQFF

J: TRBJ2-5
V: TRBV20-1
size: NA
D: NA
DNA: TGCAGTGCTAGAGACCCCCGGGGCATATGGGAGACCCAGTACTTC
CDR3: CSARDPRGIWETQYF

J: TRBJ2-2
V: TRBV7-2
size: once
D: NA
DNA: TGTGCCAGCAGTTTCGACCAGAACACCGGGGAGCTGTTTTTT
CDR3: CASSFDQNTGELFF

J: TRBJ1-6
V: TRBV5-1
size: medium-sized
D: TRBD1
DNA: TGCGCCAGCAGCCTAACCGGGACAGGGGAATCACCCCTCCACTTT
CDR3: CASSLTGTGESPLHF

J: TRBJ1-5
V: TRBV29-1
size: many
D: NA
DNA: TGCAGCGTTGTACGGGGACCTCAGCCCCAGCATTTT
CDR3: CSVVRGPQPQHF

J: TRBJ2-6
V: TRBV12-3/TRBV12-4
size: many
D: NA
DNA: TGTGCCAGCAGTCTCCAGAGCTCTGGGGCCAACGTCCTGACTTTC
CDR3: CASSLQSSGANVLTF

J: TRBJ2-1
V: TRBV25-1
size: many
D: NA
DNA: TGTGCCAGCCCTATCACCGCCCGTTCCCGCAATGAGCAGTTCTTC
CDR3: CASPITARSRNEQFF

J: TRBJ2-2
V: TRBV7-3
size: NA
D: NA
DNA: TGTGCCAGCAGCTTAACTAGCGGAACCGGGGAGCTGTTTTTT
CDR3: CASSLTSGTGELFF

J: TRBJ2-2
V: TRBV5-1
size: many
D: NA
DNA: TGCGCCAGCAGCCGGGTTACCGGGGAGCTGTTTTTT
CDR3: CASSRVTGELFF

J: TRBJ1-1
V: TRBV20-1
size: many
D: TRBD1
DNA: TGCAGTGCTGAGGTTGGGACAGGGAGGTCTGGAAGTAAGGCTTTCTTT
CDR3: CSAEVGTGRSGSKAFF

J: TRBJ1-5
V: TRBV5-6
size: NA
D: NA
DNA: TGTGCCAGCAGCTTGGCGGGCGTGATCCTCACTCAGCCCCACCATTTT
CDR3: CASSLAGVILTQPHHF

J: TRBJ1-2
V: TRBV2
size: many
D: NA
DNA: TGTGCCAGCGTGCTTGTGGGCCGGGAGGGTGGCTACACCTTC
CDR3: CASVLVGREGGYTF

J: TRBJ1-4
V: TRBV27
size: many
D: NA
DNA: TGTGCCAGCAGCCCTAGGGTGGGGGCTAATGAAAAACTGTTTTTT
CDR3: CASSPRVGANEKLFF

J: TRBJ2-5
V: TRBV20-1
size: NA
D: TRBD2
DNA: TGCAGTGCTTCCCCTCCGGGACTAGCGGGGGGGCTTCGGAAGACCCAGTACTTC
CDR3: CSASPPGLAGGLRKTQYF